The 21 T cell receptor beta chains given below trace back to one sample, sequenced in a study of spatial heterogeneity in lung cancer. TCRdb redid the calling of the 5' RACE reads with MiXCR, one entry per CDR3 protein. The top ten clones hold 20% to 25% of a sample with about 11,000 distinct CDR3 sequences, around 8% of them seen once. The sample's time point: sample taken at primary tumor resection. Study-wide results and limits: Mutation counts in tumors were tracked by counts of expanded intratumoral alpha and beta TCRs.

Their antigens remain unidentified. Sequencing used lung tumor tissue, obtained at surgery. All receptors come from a female donor with early-stage non-small cell lung cancer.

Many counts were recorded for this clonotype. The chain has TRBV6-1 and TRBJ2-3, with 9 bases aligning to TRBD2. Germline V gives CDR1 MNHNS, CDR2 SASEGT. V gave up 7 bases and J gave up 0 bases; unmatched junction bases: 8. The CDR3 totals 16 residues. The CDR3 reads CASKALAGTSTDTQYF. CDR3 nucleotides: TGTGCCAGCAAGGCCCTAGCGGGGACTAGCACAGATACGCAGTATTTT.

This clonotype was counted at least ten times. V usage is TRBV12-3 or TRBV12-4 and J usage is TRBJ1-2, with 9 bases lining up with TRBD1. V was clipped by 6 bases and J by 1 base; unmatched bases: 3. This CDR3 is built from 14 residues. The CDR3 DNA reads TGTGCCAGCAGCCCGACAGGGGGTAACTATGGCTACACCTTC. It specifies CASSPTGGNYGYTF.

This clonotype appeared many times. The chain joins TRBV10-3 to TRBJ1-1; a possible D gene is TRBD1 (6 bases). CDR1 ENHRY and CDR2 SYGVKD come from the germline V gene. This CDR3 has 13 residues. Trimming removed 6 bases from V and 1 base from J, with 9 bases in between. CDR3 sequence reads: CAISSQGNTEAFF. CDR3 sequence (DNA): TGTGCCATCAGCTCACAGGGGAACACTGAAGCTTTCTTT.

This clonotype was observed many times. The genes are TRBV28 and TRBJ1-1, with a weak D call TRBD1 (6 bases). The CDR3 is made up of 15 amino acids. From germline, CDR1 is MDHEN and CDR2 SYDVKM. Trimming removed 3 bases at V and 1 base at J, with 12 bases between. In DNA, the CDR3 is TGTGCCAGCAGTTTCACAGGGAGGGGGAACACTGAAGCTTTCTTT. Its protein product is CASSFTGRGNTEAFF.

The chain combines TRBV25-1 with TRBJ2-3; 11 bases fit TRBD2. The CDR3 sequence is 16 residues long. Trimming cost V 6 bases and J 0 bases; bases outside gene matches: 5. Germline V lookup: CDR1 MGHDK, CDR2 SYGVNS. CDR3 nucleotides: TGTGCCAGCAGCAAACTAGCGGGGGCTAGCACAGATACGCAGTATTTT. It yields the protein CASSKLAGASTDTQYF.

This clonotype was picked up a small number of times. The chain recombines TRBV6-6 with TRBJ1-5; no clear D gene. The CDR3 is 15 amino acids. Germline V gene sequence: CDR1 MNHNY, CDR2 SVGAGI (reference sequence). V was cut by 2 bases and J by 0 bases, with 8 bases left in between. CDR3 sequence reads: CASSYADYSNQPQHF. DNA for the CDR3: TGTGCCAGCAGTTACGCAGATTATAGCAATCAGCCCCAGCATTTT.

At least ten counts were recorded for this clonotype. The rearrangement joins TRBV28 to TRBJ2-6; D is ambiguous. The CDR3 extends over 17 amino acids. From germline, CDR1 is MDHEN and CDR2 SYDVKM. Trimming cost V 5 bases and J 0 bases, with 14 bases left between them. The CDR3 region is CASSEAGAFSGANVLTF. The CDR3 nucleotides are TGTGCCAGCAGTGAGGCAGGCGCCTTCTCTGGGGCCAACGTCCTGACTTTC.

By sample share, this clonotype is medium-sized. The chain uses TRBV6-6 and TRBJ1-6; D perhaps matches TRBD1 (6 bases). The CDR3 runs to 16 residues. V was cut by 5 bases and J by 6 bases, with 17 bases left in between. Germline values: CDR1 MNHNY, CDR2 SVGAGI (reference sequence). The CDR3 sequence: CASSSSQGRGNSPLHF. CDR3 DNA: TGTGCCAGCAGTAGCTCACAGGGTAGGGGTAATTCACCCCTCCACTTT.

This clonotype was found many times. The J gene is TRBJ2-3, the V gene TRBV20-1; D is unresolved. Per germline, CDR1 DFQATT and CDR2 SNEGSKA (reference sequence). V dropped 3 bases and J dropped 2 bases, with 3 bases sitting between them. The CDR3 has 11 amino acids. The chain's CDR3 is CSARPTDTQYF. CDR3 DNA sequence: TGCAGTGCTAGGCCCACAGATACGCAGTATTTT.

This clonotype has at least ten counts. J is TRBJ2-5 and V is TRBV28; possibly TRBD1 for D (5 bases). Per the germline V gene, CDR1 is MDHEN and CDR2 is SYDVKM. The length of the CDR3 is 19 residues. Trimming removed 6 bases at V and 2 bases at J, with 28 bases between. The CDR3 is CASSRRNSWGLDLQETQYF. Here the CDR3 DNA reads TGTGCCAGCAGCCGAAGAAACAGTTGGGGCCTAGACCTACAAGAGACCCAGTACTTC.

This clonotype was detected many times. V usage is TRBV6-2 or TRBV6-3 and J usage is TRBJ1-2; possibly TRBD1 for D (5 bases). Germline CDR1 is MNHEY and CDR2 is SVGEGT. Deletions cut 4 bases from V and 9 bases from J, with 18 bases between. The CDR3 contains 14 residues. The CDR3 DNA reads as TGTGCCAGCAGTTCACCGGGACTGGACGCCCGCTACACCTTC. Its protein is CASSSPGLDARYTF.

This clonotype came up many times. J is TRBJ1-1 and V is TRBV20-1; no definite D call. This CDR3 has 11 amino acids. V dropped 5 bases and J dropped 4 bases, with 8 bases sitting between them. CDR1 and CDR2 (germline): DFQATT, SNEGSKA (reference sequence). The CDR3 loop reads CSASGSTEAFF. The CDR3 bases are TGCAGTGCTTCAGGTAGCACTGAAGCTTTCTTT.

The chain carries TRBV30 and TRBJ1-1; weak D call: TRBD1 (5 bases). CDR3 length: 12 residues. Germline V gene sequence: CDR1 GTSNPN, CDR2 SVGIG (reference sequence). The CDR3 protein is CAKDQGNTEAFF. The DNA for the CDR3 is TGTGCGAAAGATCAGGGGAACACTGAAGCTTTCTTT.

This clonotype was observed many times. The chain couples TRBV5-1 to TRBJ2-7; D might be TRBD1 (5 bases). V was pared by 7 bases and J by 1 base, with 15 bases between. The CDR3 runs to 14 residues. Germline V CDR1 and CDR2: SGHRS, YFSETQ. The CDR3 loop reads CASGITDSSYEQYF. In nucleotides, the CDR3 is TGCGCCAGCGGGATAACCGACAGTTCCTACGAGCAGTACTTC. The variable domain in full, with the rest retrieved from reference TRBV5-1 and TRBJ2-7, is KAGVTQTPRYLIKTRGQQVTLSCSPISGHRSVSWYQQTPGQGLQFLFEYFSETQRNKGNFPGRFSGRQFSNSRSEMNVSTLELGDSALYLCASGITDSSYEQYFGPGTRLTVT.

As concerns this clonotype: A read error may be the cause here, since a much bigger clone is one base away. This sequence joins TRBV5-1 and TRBJ2-3, with a weak D call TRBD2 (6 bases). V was clipped by 1 base and J by 2 bases, with 11 bases between them. CDR3 length: 15 amino acids. CDR1 and CDR2 (germline): SGHRS, YFSETQ. CDR3 amino acids: CASSLREVLTDTQYF. DNA of the CDR3: TGCGCCAGCAGCTTGAGGGAGGTTCTCACAGATACGCAGTATTTT.

This clonotype was picked up many times. This sequence joins TRBV28 and TRBJ2-1, with 8 bases aligning to TRBD2. CDR1 is MDHEN, CDR2 SYDVKM, per germline. The CDR3 covers 13 residues. After removal of 8 bases from V and 2 bases from J, the junction contained 2 bases not matched to a gene. CDR3 protein: CASSGGAYNEQFF. CDR3 bases: TGTGCCAGCTCGGGGGGGGCCTACAATGAGCAGTTCTTC.

In its sample, this clonotype was seen many times. This chain connects TRBV7-2 to TRBJ2-5, with 7 positions matching TRBD1. Germline CDR1 and CDR2: SGHTA and FQGNSA. The CDR3 totals 15 residues. The J segment lost 0 bases and the V segment lost 5 bases, leaving 6 bases of the junction unmatched. The CDR3 bases are TGTGCCAGCAGCCCCGGGACAGCGTACCAAGAGACCCAGTACTTC. Amino acids: CASSPGTAYQETQYF.

The table lists this clonotype with many counts. This sequence joins TRBV13 and TRBJ2-5; maybe TRBD2 (7 bases). The V end was cut by 5 bases, the J end by 0 bases, with 28 bases between. The germline CDR1 and CDR2 sequences are PRHDT and FYEKMQ (reference sequence). CDR3 length: 20 residues. CDR3 residues: CASSNPRGGRGPTHQETQYF. The CDR3 DNA is TGTGCCAGCAGCAACCCCCGTGGGGGGCGGGGGCCAACCCACCAAGAGACCCAGTACTTC.

This clonotype counts as medium-sized. The chain joins TRBV28 to TRBJ1-5, with TRBD1 matching over 7 bases. V lost 5 bases, J lost 6 bases, and 7 bases stayed unmatched. CDR3 length: 14 amino acids. Germline values: CDR1 MDHEN, CDR2 SYDVKM. CDR3 coding DNA: TGTGCCAGCAGTCCGACAGGGAACGGTCAGCCCCAGCATTTT. Amino acids: CASSPTGNGQPQHF.

By share, this clonotype counts as medium-sized. V gene TRBV10-1 combines with J gene TRBJ1-5, with 9 positions matching TRBD1. Germline assignment: CDR1 WNHNN and CDR2 SYGVQD (reference sequence). V lost 5 bases and J lost 5; bases outside the gene matches: 7. The CDR3 spans 15 residues. The CDR3 here is CASSTAGTGHQPQHF. DNA of the CDR3: TGCGCCAGCAGTACCGCCGGGACAGGGCATCAGCCCCAGCATTTT.

This clonotype is deemed medium-sized. The chain is built from TRBV11-2 and TRBJ1-3; D is unclear. CDR3 size: 15 residues. Trimming pared 4 bases from V and 4 bases from J, leaving 14 bases between. Germline V gene sequence: CDR1 SGHAT, CDR2 FQNNGV. Here the CDR3 DNA reads TGTGCCAGCAGCTACACGCGGGTTATGGGAAACACCATATATTTT. Its protein is CASSYTRVMGNTIYF.